Each of the 24 T cell receptor beta chains below was sequenced from the same sample in a study of tumor and adjacent non-tumor tissue in lung cancer. A modified ARM-PCR protocol with three rounds of nested PCR amplified TCRbeta. Each CDR3 protein is one row after TCRdb ran MiXCR on the multiplex PCR reads. The sample lists tens of thousands of distinct CDR3 sequences, approximately 71% seen once, with around 12% in the top ten. The template was RNA from unsorted bulk tissue. The specimen was lung tumor tissue. The receptors were sampled from a woman between 65 and 79 years old with non-small cell lung cancer.

This clonotype has at least ten counts. A much larger clone lies one base from this, so it may be a read error. Likely a read error: the CDR3 ends without its conserved phenylalanine or tryptophan. The chain links TRBV12-3 or TRBV12-4 to TRBJ2-7, with D unclear. CDR3 size: 14 residues. Trimming shortened V by 1 base and J by 2 bases, and 9 bases separated the two germline ends. The CDR3 DNA reads TGTGCCAGCAGTTTAGATCTACAGCCCTACGAGCAGTACCTC. Translated: CASSLDLQPYEQYL.

V is TRBV29-1 and J is TRBJ2-2; D is possibly TRBD2 (6 bases). The CDR3 totals 16 residues. The ends were cut back, 3 bases at V and 3 bases at J, with 17 bases in the middle. Looked up from germline, CDR1 is SQVTM and CDR2 is ANQGSEA. The CDR3 DNA sequence: TGCAGCGTTGAGCTCATTATCGGGAGATACACCGGGGAGCTGTTTTTT. Its translation: CSVELIIGRYTGELFF.

This clonotype was found many times. The V and J genes are TRBV12-3 or TRBV12-4 and TRBJ2-5; 10 bases line up with TRBD2. This CDR3 region has 16 residues. Unmatched junction bases numbered 9, after V lost 5 bases and J lost 3 bases. The CDR3 DNA reads as TGTGCCAGCAGTCCGGGACTAGCGAGAAACGAAGAGACCCAGTACTTC. Its translation: CASSPGLARNEETQYF.

The chain carries TRBV7-2 and TRBJ2-5; no reliable D call. V dropped 5 bases and J dropped 2 bases, with 12 bases sitting between them. The CDR3 spans 14 residues. From germline, CDR1 is SGHTA and CDR2 FQGNSA. CDR3 in DNA: TGTGCCAGCAGCAGCCCCCGGCAACAAGAGACCCAGTACTTC. Encoded protein: CASSSPRQQETQYF.

A single count supports this clonotype. Mismatch with germline at one junction end may stem from a read error. This sequence joins TRBV10-3 and TRBJ2-7; D unclear. CDR3 size: 13 residues. The germline V gene encodes CDR1 ENHRY and CDR2 SYGVKD. CDR3 in DNA: TGTGTCATCAGTGTAGACGGATCATACGAGCAGTACTTC. Translating it yields CVISVDGSYEQYF.

With regard to this clonotype: A much larger clone lies a single base off, so this may be a read error. V is TRBV7-8 and J is TRBJ1-2; D is possibly TRBD1 (6 bases). The CDR3 runs to 15 residues. Germline CDR1 SGHVS, CDR2 FQNEAQ. CDR3 bases: TGTGCCAGCACGCCACGGACAGCGTCTAACCATGGCTACACCTTC. The encoded protein is CASTPRTASNHGYTF.

This rearrangement joins TRBV10-3 to TRBJ2-3; D perhaps matches TRBD1 (6 bases). Trimming stripped 6 bases from V and 3 bases from J, with 16 bases between. Germline V gene data show CDR1 as ENHRY and CDR2 as SYGVKD. The CDR3 has 15 residues. Here the CDR3 DNA reads TGTGCCATCAGAAACAGGGAAGTGGGGACAGATACGCAGTATTTT. It encodes CAIRNREVGTDTQYF.

Remarks on this clonotype: With a much larger clone just one base away, this may be a read error. This chain connects TRBV5-1 to TRBJ2-7; D may match TRBD1 or TRBD2 (6 bases each). The germline CDR1 and CDR2 sequences are SGHRS and YFSETQ. This CDR3 spans 14 amino acids. CDR3: CTSSRGLATYEQYF. The CDR3 bases are TGCACCAGCAGCCGGGGGCTAGCTACCTACGAGCAGTACTTC.

Concerning this clonotype: One junction end does not reproduce the germline sequence, and a read error may be involved. The V and J genes are TRBV29-1 and TRBJ2-5; TRBD1 or TRBD2 may be the D gene (7 bases each). Germline loops: CDR1 SQVTM, CDR2 ANQGSEA. CDR3 length equals 12 residues. The CDR3 nucleotides read TGCAGTGTCCTCAGGGGGGGGGAGATCCAGTACTTC. This encodes CSVLRGGEIQYF.

Concerning this clonotype itself: The CDR3 does not end in the conserved phenylalanine or tryptophan, so this is likely a read error. V is TRBV6-6 and J is TRBJ2-2; maybe TRBD2 (5 bases). CDR3 length equals 16 residues. Germline V gives CDR1 MNHNY, CDR2 SVGAGI (reference sequence). In DNA form, the CDR3 reads TGTGCTAGCCACGAGTTGATAGGAGGTGACACCGGGGAGCTGTTTCTT. It codes for CASHELIGGDTGELFL.

For this clonotype: One junction end disagrees with the germline gene, perhaps due to a read error. The chain's CDR3 is CTTSTWRENEQFF. The CDR3 bases are TGTACCACCAGTACCTGGAGGGAGAATGAGCAGTTCTTC. V gene TRBV24-1 combines with J gene TRBJ2-1; TRBD2 might be the D (6 bases). This CDR3 has 13 residues. The germline gives CDR1 KGHDR, CDR2 SFDVKD.

For this clonotype: A much larger clone sits a single nucleotide away, making a read error possible. The chain is built from TRBV6-4 and TRBJ2-1, with 7 bases fitting TRBD2. The germline V gene encodes CDR1 MRHNA and CDR2 SNTAGT. The CDR3 has 14 residues. The CDR3 spells CASTPRGYANEQIF. CDR3 in DNA: TGTGCCAGCACGCCGCGGGGGTACGCCAATGAGCAGATCTTC.

The rearrangement links TRBV29-1 to TRBJ1-4; D is undetermined. V shed 6 bases and J shed 8 bases, with 16 bases lying between them. The CDR3 length is 13 residues. From germline, CDR1 is SQVTM and CDR2 ANQGSEA. The CDR3 DNA sequence: TGCAGCGTGGGGTCCGATCAACGGGAAAAACTGTTTTTT. It specifies CSVGSDQREKLFF.

This clonotype qualifies as medium-sized (0.01 to 0.1%). The rearrangement links TRBV5-1 to TRBJ1-1; D perhaps matches TRBD1 (5 bases). CDR1 SGHRS and CDR2 YFSETQ come from the germline V gene. This CDR3 contains 17 residues. V was clipped by 4 bases and J by 0 bases, with 19 bases between them. This CDR3 reads CASSTRDGAFMNTEAFF. Written as DNA, the CDR3 is TGCGCCAGCAGCACCCGGGACGGCGCTTTCATGAACACTGAAGCTTTCTTT.

This clonotype was seen a single time. Its ends do not fully match the called genes, so a read error is possible. Here the CDR3 DNA reads TGCAGCGTTGAAGTCCCCAAGCAAGGTGCAGAGACCCACTACTTC. It is translated as CSVEVPKQGAETHYF. The chain has TRBV29-1 and TRBJ2-5; D unresolved. The CDR3 contains 15 residues. CDR1 and CDR2 from the germline V gene are SQVTM and ANQGSEA. The whole variable domain, filled in from reference TRBV29-1 and TRBJ2-5, reads SAVISQKPSRDICQRGTSLTIQCQVDSQVTMMFWYRQQPGQSLTLIATANQGSEATYESGFVIDKFPISRPNLTFSTLTVSNMSPEDSSIYLCSVEVPKQGAETHYFGPGTRLLVL.

Notes on this clonotype: One end of the junction is discordant with germline, which a read error may explain. The CDR3 here is CASTPGQSYNEQFF. The CDR3 DNA reads as TGTGCCAGCACCCCGGGACAGAGTTACAATGAACAGTTCTTC. The chain combines TRBV28 with TRBJ2-1, with 7 bases identical to TRBD1. This CDR3 region has 14 residues. Per germline, CDR1 MDHEN and CDR2 SYDVKM.

The V and J genes are TRBV6-1 and TRBJ2-3; D gene uncertain. The CDR3 has 16 residues. Germline V gene data show CDR1 as MNHNS and CDR2 as SASEGT. CDR3 DNA sequence: TGTGACGGCAGTGCGTATGAACTCGCAGGCACAGATACGCAGTATTTT. Its protein is CDGSAYELAGTDTQYF.

Concerning this clonotype: A much larger clone differs from this one at a single base, so this may be a read error. V gene TRBV28 combines with J gene TRBJ2-5, with 9 positions matching TRBD2. V shed 11 bases, J shed 5 bases, and the junction held 21 bases outside the gene matches. Germline CDR1 reads MDHEN; CDR2 reads SYDVKM. The length of the CDR3 is 17 residues. In DNA form, the CDR3 reads TGTGCCCCCACGGATCAGGCTAGCGGGACAGTCGAGGAGACCCAGTACTTC. Translation: CAPTDQASGTVEETQYF. Variable domain in full (rest from reference TRBV28 and TRBJ2-5): DVKVTQSSRYLVKRTGEKVFLECVQDMDHENMFWYRQDPGLGLRLIYFSYDVKMKEKGDIPEGYSVSREKKERFSLILESASTNQTSMYLCAPTDQASGTVEETQYFGPGTRLLVL.

The V and J genes are TRBV24-1 and TRBJ2-2; D possibly matches TRBD1 or TRBD2 (5 bases each). The CDR3 is 19 residues long. Germline assignment: CDR1 KGHDR and CDR2 SFDVKD. With 3 bases removed from V and 9 bases from J, the gap between germline ends came to 28 bases. The CDR3 loop is CATSDNVGTGLFGTRELFF. CDR3 bases: TGTGCCACCAGTGATAATGTGGGGACGGGTTTATTCGGGACCCGGGAGCTGTTTTTT.

Turning to this clonotype: A read error may produce the germline difference seen at one junction end. The chain is built from TRBV6-6 and TRBJ1-1; tentative D call: TRBD1 (5 bases). CDR3 length: 13 amino acids. Germline CDR1 and CDR2: MNHNY and SVGAGI (reference sequence). DNA for the CDR3: TGTGCCAGCCATAGTGAGGCGGACATTGAAGCTCTCTTT. It is translated as CASHSEADIEALF.

This clonotype was seen more than once but under ten times. V gene TRBV7-9 combines with J gene TRBJ2-7; either TRBD1 or TRBD2 may supply D (5 bases each). This CDR3 comprises 14 residues. V was pared by 2 bases and J by 3 bases, with 11 bases between. The V gene's germline CDR1 is SEHNR and CDR2 FQNEAQ (reference sequence). The DNA for the CDR3 is TGTGCCAGCAGCTTAAACGGGGCCGACTACGAGCAGTACTTC. Translating it yields CASSLNGADYEQYF.

Note on this clonotype: An end of the junction differs from the germline gene, which may be a read error. This rearrangement joins TRBV10-3 to TRBJ1-1; possible D gene TRBD1, 5 bases. Germline assignment: CDR1 ENHRY and CDR2 SYGVKD. There are 14 residues in the CDR3. In DNA, the CDR3 is TGTGTCATCAGTCCGAACGGGGGGGACACTGAAGCTTTCTTT. Amino acid sequence: CVISPNGGDTEAFF.

The chain joins TRBV6-6 to TRBJ1-5, with D perhaps matching TRBD1 (5 bases). This CDR3 contains 13 residues. The germline V and J ends were trimmed by 7 bases and 12 bases, with 19 bases remaining between them. Germline V gene data show CDR1 as MNHNY and CDR2 as SVGAGI (reference sequence). This CDR3 is CASNVDPNQGQHF. The CDR3 DNA follows: TGTGCCAGCAACGTGGACCCAAATCAGGGCCAGCATTTT.

The sample holds a few counts of this clonotype. Here the CDR3 omits its conserved ending phenylalanine or tryptophan, so a read error is the likely source. The DNA is omitted, as the CDR3 cannot be located on it reliably, and the CDR3 follows TCRdb's listing. The rearrangement links TRBV29-1 to TRBJ2-7; the table names TRBD1, a call not compared with the DNA. The CDR3 is 15 amino acids in total, end residues counted. Germline V gene sequence: CDR1 SQVTM, CDR2 ANQGSEA. The CDR3 loop is CSVAPLRGSSYEQHL.